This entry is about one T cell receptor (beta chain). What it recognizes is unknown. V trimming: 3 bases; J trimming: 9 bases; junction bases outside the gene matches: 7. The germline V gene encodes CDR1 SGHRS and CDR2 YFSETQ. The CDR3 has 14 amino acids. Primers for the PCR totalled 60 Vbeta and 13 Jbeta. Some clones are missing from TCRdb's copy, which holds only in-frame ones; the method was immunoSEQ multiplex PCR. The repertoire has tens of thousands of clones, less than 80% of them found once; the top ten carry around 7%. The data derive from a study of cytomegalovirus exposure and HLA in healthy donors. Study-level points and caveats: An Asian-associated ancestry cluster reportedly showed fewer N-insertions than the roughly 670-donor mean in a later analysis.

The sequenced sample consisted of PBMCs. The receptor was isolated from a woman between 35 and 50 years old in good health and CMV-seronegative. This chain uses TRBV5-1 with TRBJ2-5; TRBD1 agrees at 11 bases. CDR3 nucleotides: TGCGCCAGCAGCTCTGGACAGGGGGCAGGGGCCCAGTACTTC. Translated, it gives CASSSGQGAGAQYF.